The 14 T cell receptor beta chains listed next were all sequenced from one sample in a study of blood T cell repertoires in COVID-19. Produced via immunoSEQ multiplex PCR; TCRdb's table is partial and in-frame only. The data contain some 150,000 clones, around 83% of them singletons. Sequences were obtained from PBMCs or T cells enriched from blood (not recorded which). The receptors come from a woman aged 45-60 years who had been exposed to COVID-19.

This clone came up a few times. The rearrangement links TRBV29-1 to TRBJ1-1, with D tentatively TRBD1 (5 bases). Germline V gene sequence: CDR1 SQVTM, CDR2 ANQGSEA. CDR3 length: 10 amino acids. The germline V and J ends were trimmed by 4 bases and 8 bases, with 8 bases remaining between them. CDR3 region: CSVGYREAFF. The CDR3 coding sequence is TGCAGCGTTGGGTACAGGGAAGCTTTCTTT.

The genes are TRBV5-4 and TRBJ2-1, with 7 nucleotides matching TRBD2. Losses at the gene ends were 2 bases for V and 6 bases for J; bases not matched to a gene: 2. CDR1 SGHNT and CDR2 YYREEE come from the germline V gene (reference sequence). CDR3 length equals 13 residues. The CDR3, as DNA: TGTGCCAGCAGCTTCAGCGGGGCCAATGAGCAGTTCTTC. Amino acids: CASSFSGANEQFF.

The V call is TRBV15, the J call TRBJ2-2; the D gene is possibly TRBD2 (5 bases). Between the trimmed V and J ends, which lost 5 bases and 4 bases, there was a span of 14 bases. This CDR3 comprises 15 residues. The germline gives CDR1 LNHNV, CDR2 YYDKDF (reference sequence). The CDR3 loop reads CATSPRTHGTGELFF. The CDR3 bases are TGTGCCACCAGCCCCCGGACTCACGGCACCGGGGAGCTGTTTTTT.

The V call is TRBV15, the J call TRBJ2-7, with 7 bases fitting TRBD2. Germline CDR1 reads LNHNV; CDR2 reads YYDKDF (reference sequence). V shed 5 bases and J 4 bases; nucleotides not matched to a gene: 8. The CDR3 is 14 amino acids. DNA of the CDR3: TGTGCCACCAGCCCTGACCAGGGAGGGTACGAGCAGTACTTC. It yields the protein CATSPDQGGYEQYF.

This chain connects TRBV9 to TRBJ1-4; maybe TRBD1 (5 bases). The CDR3 spans 17 residues. Germline V gene lookup returns CDR1 SGDLS and CDR2 YYNGEE. Trimming left V 0 bases short and J 8 bases short, with 20 bases between. CDR3 coding DNA: TGTGCCAGCAGCGTAGACCCGGGAGGGGCGGTAAGAGAAAAACTGTTTTTT. Its translation is CASSVDPGGAVREKLFF.

The sample holds one count of this clone. The chain employs TRBV6-2 or TRBV6-3 and TRBJ1-4; D might be TRBD1 (6 bases). Germline CDR1 MNHEY, CDR2 SVGEGT. The V and J ends lost 5 bases and 0 bases respectively, with 10 bases between them. The CDR3 extends over 15 amino acids. CDR3 DNA sequence: TGTGCCAGCAGTCTCTACAGGGCAACTAATGAAAAACTGTTTTTT. Translating it yields CASSLYRATNEKLFF.

This chain links TRBV13 with TRBJ2-6; perhaps TRBD1 as D (6 bases). This CDR3 is 17 amino acids long. The V gene lost 3 bases and the J gene lost 4 bases, with 16 bases spanning the gap. Germline-derived CDR1 and CDR2 are PRHDT and FYEKMQ (reference sequence). CDR3 DNA: TGTGCCAGCAGCTTGCAGGGGCCGGCCGCGGGGGCCAACGTCCTGACTTTC. This sequence encodes CASSLQGPAAGANVLTF.

The V and J genes are TRBV9 and TRBJ1-5, with unresolved D. The CDR3 length is 14 residues. From germline, CDR1 is SGDLS and CDR2 YYNGEE. V was shortened by 0 bases and J by 7 bases, with 11 bases between the two germline ends. DNA for the CDR3: TGTGCCAGCAGCGTAGGAGAGGCCATCCAGCCCCAGCATTTT. It yields the protein CASSVGEAIQPQHF.

This chain uses TRBV7-2 with TRBJ1-5; a possible D gene is TRBD1 (6 bases). Trimming pared 2 bases from V and 6 bases from J, leaving 17 bases between. This CDR3 contains 16 residues. Germline loops: CDR1 SGHTA, CDR2 FQGNSA. As DNA, the CDR3 is TGTGCCAGCAGCTTATTTGGTCAGGGGATGACTCAGCCCCAGCATTTT. Encoded protein: CASSLFGQGMTQPQHF.

The chain couples TRBV5-1 to TRBJ2-1, with 8 bases lining up with TRBD2. Trimming at V came to 2 bases and at J to 4 bases, leaving 5 bases not matched to a gene. The germline gives CDR1 SGHRS, CDR2 YFSETQ. The CDR3 is 15 amino acids. The CDR3 is CASSLAGVSYNEQFF. The CDR3 bases are TGCGCCAGCAGCTTAGCGGGAGTCTCATACAATGAGCAGTTCTTC.

The chain uses TRBV7-2 and TRBJ2-7, with 9 positions matching TRBD1. J gave up 3 bases and V 4 bases, and 10 bases lay outside the gene matches. Germline CDR1 is SGHTA and CDR2 is FQGNSA. The CDR3 consists of 16 residues. Here the CDR3 DNA reads TGTGCCAGCAGCTACATCGCCGGGACAGGGATCTACGAGCAGTACTTC. Translated: CASSYIAGTGIYEQYF.

The rearrangement joins TRBV27 to TRBJ1-4; D is undetermined. V was trimmed by 4 bases and J by 8 bases, leaving 17 bases between them. The CDR3 sequence is 15 residues long. The germline gives CDR1 MNHEY, CDR2 SMNVEV (reference sequence). The CDR3 nucleotides are TGTGCCAGCAGTTGGGAGAGTCACGGAGGGGAAAAACTGTTTTTT. Protein product: CASSWESHGGEKLFF. The whole variable domain, remainder taken from reference TRBV27 and TRBJ1-4, is EAQVTQNPRYLITVTGKKLTVTCSQNMNHEYMSWYRQDPGLGLRQIYYSMNVEVTDKGDVPEGYKVSRKEKRNFPLILESPSPNQTSLYFCASSWESHGGEKLFFGSGTQLSVL.

The chain recombines TRBV5-1 with TRBJ2-7; 10 bases are a match to TRBD2. Germline CDR1 and CDR2: SGHRS and YFSETQ. V shed 1 base and J 6 bases; nucleotides not matched to a gene: 7. This CDR3 contains 15 residues. DNA for the CDR3: TGCGCCAGCAGCTTGATACTAGCGGGACAACCCGAGCAGTACTTC. It codes for CASSLILAGQPEQYF.

This clone came up many times. The genes are TRBV19 and TRBJ1-2, with D uncertain. CDR1 and CDR2 (germline): LNHDA, SQIVND (reference sequence). Trimming took off 0 bases at V and 4 bases at J, with 12 bases between the two ends. The CDR3 loop spans 15 amino acids. CDR3 amino acids: CASSIDLIASYGYTF. In nucleotides, the CDR3 is TGTGCCAGTAGTATAGATCTTATAGCTTCCTATGGCTACACCTTC.